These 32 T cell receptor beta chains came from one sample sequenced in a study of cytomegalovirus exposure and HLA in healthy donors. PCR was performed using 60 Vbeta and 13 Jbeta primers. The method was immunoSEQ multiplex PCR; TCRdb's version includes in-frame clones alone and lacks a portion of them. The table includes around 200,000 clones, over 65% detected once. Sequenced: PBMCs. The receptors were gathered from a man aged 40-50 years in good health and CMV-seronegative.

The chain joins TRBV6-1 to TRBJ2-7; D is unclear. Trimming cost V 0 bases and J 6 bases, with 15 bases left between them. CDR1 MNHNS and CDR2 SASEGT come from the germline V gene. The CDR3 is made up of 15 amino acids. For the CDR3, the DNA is TGTGCCAGCAGTGAAGCCCCGCTAGGATACTTCGAGCAGTACTTC. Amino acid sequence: CASSEAPLGYFEQYF.

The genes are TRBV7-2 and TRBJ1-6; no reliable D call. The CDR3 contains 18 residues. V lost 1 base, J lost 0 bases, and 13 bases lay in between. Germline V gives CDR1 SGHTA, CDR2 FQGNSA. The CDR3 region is CASSLGAPYSSYNSPLHF. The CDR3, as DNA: TGTGCCAGCAGCTTAGGGGCGCCGTATAGCTCCTATAATTCACCCCTCCACTTT. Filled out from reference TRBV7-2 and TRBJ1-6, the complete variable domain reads GAGVSQSPSNKVTEKGKDVELRCDPISGHTALYWYRQSLGQGLEFLIYFQGNSAPDKSGLPSDRFSAERTGGSVSTLTIQRTQQEDSAVYLCASSLGAPYSSYNSPLHFGNGTRLTVT.

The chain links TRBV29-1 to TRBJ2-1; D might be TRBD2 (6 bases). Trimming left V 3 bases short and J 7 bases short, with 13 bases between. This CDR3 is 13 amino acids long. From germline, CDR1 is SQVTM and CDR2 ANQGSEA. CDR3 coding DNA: TGCAGCGTTGATAGGGGACTGCCGAATGAGCAGTTCTTC. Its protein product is CSVDRGLPNEQFF.

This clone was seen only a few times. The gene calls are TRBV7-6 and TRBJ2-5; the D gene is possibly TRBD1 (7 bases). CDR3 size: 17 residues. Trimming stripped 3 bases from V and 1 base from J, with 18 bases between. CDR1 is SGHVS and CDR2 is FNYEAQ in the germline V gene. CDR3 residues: CASSLLGQGGPQETQYF. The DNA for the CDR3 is TGTGCCAGCAGCTTGTTGGGGCAGGGGGGACCCCAAGAGACCCAGTACTTC.

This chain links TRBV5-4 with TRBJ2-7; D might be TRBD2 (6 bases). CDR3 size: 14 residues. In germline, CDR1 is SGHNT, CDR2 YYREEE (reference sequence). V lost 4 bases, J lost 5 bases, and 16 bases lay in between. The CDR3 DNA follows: TGTGCCAGCAGCCCCAATAGCGGCAGGGACGAGCAGTACTTC. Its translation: CASSPNSGRDEQYF.

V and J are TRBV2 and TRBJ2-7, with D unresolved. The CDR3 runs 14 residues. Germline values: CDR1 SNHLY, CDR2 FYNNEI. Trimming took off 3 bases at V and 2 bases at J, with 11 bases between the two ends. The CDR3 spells CASSDVQATYEQYF. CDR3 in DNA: TGTGCCAGCAGTGATGTCCAGGCTACCTACGAGCAGTACTTC.

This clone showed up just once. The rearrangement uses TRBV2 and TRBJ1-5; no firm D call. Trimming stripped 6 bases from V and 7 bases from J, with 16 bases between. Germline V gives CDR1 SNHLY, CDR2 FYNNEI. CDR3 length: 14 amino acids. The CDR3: CASSADLSEQPQHF. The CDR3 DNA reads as TGTGCCAGCAGCGCGGACTTGTCGGAACAGCCCCAGCATTTT.

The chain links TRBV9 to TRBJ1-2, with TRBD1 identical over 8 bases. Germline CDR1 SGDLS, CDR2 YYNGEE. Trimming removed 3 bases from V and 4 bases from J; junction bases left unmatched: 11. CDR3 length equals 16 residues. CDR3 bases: TGTGCCAGCAGCGCCCGGGACAGGCCTTCTGTCTATGGCTACACCTTC. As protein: CASSARDRPSVYGYTF.

The DNA of the CDR3 is TGTGCCATCAGTGAGGCACAGGGGAACTATGGCTACACCTTC. Encoded protein: CAISEAQGNYGYTF. The genes are TRBV10-3 and TRBJ1-2; 7 bases map to TRBD1. The V and J ends lost 2 bases and 2 bases, in that order; junction bases with no gene match: 2. This CDR3 region has 14 residues. The germline gives CDR1 ENHRY, CDR2 SYGVKD.

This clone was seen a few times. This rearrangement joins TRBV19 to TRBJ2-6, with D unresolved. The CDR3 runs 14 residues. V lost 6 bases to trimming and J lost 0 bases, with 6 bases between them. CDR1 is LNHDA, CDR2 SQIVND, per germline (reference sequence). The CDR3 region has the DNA TGTGCCAGTAGCAGGAACTCTGGGGCCAACGTCCTGACTTTC. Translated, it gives CASSRNSGANVLTF.

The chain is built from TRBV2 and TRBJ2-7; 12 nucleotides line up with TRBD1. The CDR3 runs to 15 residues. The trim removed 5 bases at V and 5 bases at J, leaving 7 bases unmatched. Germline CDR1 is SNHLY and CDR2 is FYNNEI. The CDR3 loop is CASSPGTGGAHEQYF. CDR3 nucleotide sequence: TGTGCCAGCAGTCCCGGGACAGGGGGCGCGCACGAGCAGTACTTC.

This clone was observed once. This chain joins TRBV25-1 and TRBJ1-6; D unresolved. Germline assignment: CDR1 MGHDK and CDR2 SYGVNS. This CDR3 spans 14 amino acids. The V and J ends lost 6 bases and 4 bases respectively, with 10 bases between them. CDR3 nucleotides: TGTGCCAGCAGGACGAACAGTTATAATTCACCCCTCCACTTT. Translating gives CASRTNSYNSPLHF.

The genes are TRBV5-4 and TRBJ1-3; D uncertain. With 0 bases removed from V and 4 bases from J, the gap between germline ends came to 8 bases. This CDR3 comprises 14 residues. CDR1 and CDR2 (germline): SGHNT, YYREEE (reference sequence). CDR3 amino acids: CASSLAAQGNTIYF. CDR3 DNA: TGTGCCAGCAGCTTGGCCGCACAGGGAAACACCATATATTTT. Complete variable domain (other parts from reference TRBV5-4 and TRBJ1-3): ETGVTQSPTHLIKTRGQQVTLRCSSQSGHNTVSWYQQALGQGPQFIFQYYREEENGRGNFPPRFSGLQFPNYSSELNVNALELDDSALYLCASSLAAQGNTIYFGEGSWLTVV.

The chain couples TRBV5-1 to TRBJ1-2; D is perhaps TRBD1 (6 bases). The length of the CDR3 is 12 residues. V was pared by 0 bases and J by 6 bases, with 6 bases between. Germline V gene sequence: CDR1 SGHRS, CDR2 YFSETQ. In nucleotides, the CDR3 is TGCGCCAGCAGCTTGGACAGGGATGGCTACACCTTC. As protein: CASSLDRDGYTF.

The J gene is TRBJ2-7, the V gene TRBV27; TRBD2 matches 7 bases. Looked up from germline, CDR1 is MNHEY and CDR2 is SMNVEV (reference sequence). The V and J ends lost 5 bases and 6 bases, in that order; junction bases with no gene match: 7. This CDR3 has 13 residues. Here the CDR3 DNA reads TGTGCCAGCAGTCGAGGGGAGGGCCTCGAGCAGTACTTC. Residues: CASSRGEGLEQYF.

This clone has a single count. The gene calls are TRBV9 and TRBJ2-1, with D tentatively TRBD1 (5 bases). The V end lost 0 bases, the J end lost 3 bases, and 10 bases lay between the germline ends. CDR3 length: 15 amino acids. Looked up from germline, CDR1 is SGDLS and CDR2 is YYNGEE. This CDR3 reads CASSVALTVYNEQFF. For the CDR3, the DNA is TGTGCCAGCAGCGTAGCCCTGACAGTCTACAATGAGCAGTTCTTC.

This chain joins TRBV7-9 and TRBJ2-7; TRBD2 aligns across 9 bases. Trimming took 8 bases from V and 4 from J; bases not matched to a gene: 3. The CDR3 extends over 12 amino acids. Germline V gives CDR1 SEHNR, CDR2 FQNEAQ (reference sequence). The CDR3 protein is CASAGGDYEQYF. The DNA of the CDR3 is TGTGCCAGCGCGGGAGGGGATTACGAGCAGTACTTC.

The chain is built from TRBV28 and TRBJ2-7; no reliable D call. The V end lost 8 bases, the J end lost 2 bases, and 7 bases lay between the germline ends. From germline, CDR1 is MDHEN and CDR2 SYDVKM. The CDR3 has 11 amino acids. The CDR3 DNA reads TGTGCCAGCCGCACGGCCTACGAGCAGTACTTC. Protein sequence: CASRTAYEQYF.

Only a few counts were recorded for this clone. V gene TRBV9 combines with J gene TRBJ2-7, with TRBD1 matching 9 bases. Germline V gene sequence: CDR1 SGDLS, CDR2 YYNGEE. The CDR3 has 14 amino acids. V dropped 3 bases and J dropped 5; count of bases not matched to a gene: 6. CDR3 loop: CASSAGTGQNEQYF. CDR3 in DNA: TGTGCCAGCAGCGCCGGGACAGGGCAGAACGAGCAGTACTTC.

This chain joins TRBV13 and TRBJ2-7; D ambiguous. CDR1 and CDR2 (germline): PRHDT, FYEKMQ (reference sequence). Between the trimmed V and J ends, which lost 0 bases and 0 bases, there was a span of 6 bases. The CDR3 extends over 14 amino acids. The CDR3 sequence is CASSLGRYSYEQYF. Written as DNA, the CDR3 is TGTGCCAGCAGCTTAGGACGGTACTCCTACGAGCAGTACTTC. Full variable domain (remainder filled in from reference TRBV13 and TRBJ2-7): AAGVIQSPRHLIKEKRETATLKCYPIPRHDTVYWYQQGPGQDPQFLISFYEKMQSDKGSIPDRFSAQQFSDYHSELNMSSLELGDSALYFCASSLGRYSYEQYFGPGTRLTVT.

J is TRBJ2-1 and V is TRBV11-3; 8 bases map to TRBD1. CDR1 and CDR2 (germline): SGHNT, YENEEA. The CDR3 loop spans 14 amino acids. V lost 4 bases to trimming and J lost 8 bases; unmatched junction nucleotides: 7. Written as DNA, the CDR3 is TGTGCCAGCAGCTCGGACAGGGTCAACGATGAGCAGTTCTTC. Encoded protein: CASSSDRVNDEQFF.

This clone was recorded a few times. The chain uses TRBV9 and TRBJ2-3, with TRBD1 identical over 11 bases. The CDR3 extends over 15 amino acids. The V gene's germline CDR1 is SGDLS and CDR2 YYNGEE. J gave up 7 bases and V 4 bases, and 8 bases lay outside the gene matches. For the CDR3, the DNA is TGTGCCAGCAGCCAAAAGGGGACAGGGGGGTATACGCAGTATTTT. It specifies CASSQKGTGGYTQYF.

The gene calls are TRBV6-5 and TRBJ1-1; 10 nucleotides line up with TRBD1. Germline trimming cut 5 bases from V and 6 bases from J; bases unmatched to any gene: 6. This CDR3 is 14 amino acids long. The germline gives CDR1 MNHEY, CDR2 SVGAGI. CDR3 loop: CASSPGQGWAEAFF. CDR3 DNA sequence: TGTGCCAGCAGTCCGGGACAGGGGTGGGCTGAAGCTTTCTTT.

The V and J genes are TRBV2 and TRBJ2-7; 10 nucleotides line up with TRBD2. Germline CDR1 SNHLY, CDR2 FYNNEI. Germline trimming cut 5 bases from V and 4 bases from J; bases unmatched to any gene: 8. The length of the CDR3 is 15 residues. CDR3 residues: CASSPRTSGLYEQYF. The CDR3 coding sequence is TGTGCCAGCAGTCCTAGGACTAGCGGTTTGTACGAGCAGTACTTC. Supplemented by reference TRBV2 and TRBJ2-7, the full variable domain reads EPEVTQTPSHQVTQMGQEVILRCVPISNHLYFYWYRQILGQKVEFLVSFYNNEISEKSEIFDDQFSVERPDGSNFTLKIRSTKLEDSAMYFCASSPRTSGLYEQYFGPGTRLTVT.

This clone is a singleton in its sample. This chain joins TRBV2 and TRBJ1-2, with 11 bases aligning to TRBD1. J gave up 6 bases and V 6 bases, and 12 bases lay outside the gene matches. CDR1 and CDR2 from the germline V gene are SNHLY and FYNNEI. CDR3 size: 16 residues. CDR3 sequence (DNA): TGTGCCAGCAGAACGGACAGGGGGCGTACGGGGGATGGCTACACCTTC. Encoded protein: CASRTDRGRTGDGYTF. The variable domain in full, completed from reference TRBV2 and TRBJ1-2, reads EPEVTQTPSHQVTQMGQEVILRCVPISNHLYFYWYRQILGQKVEFLVSFYNNEISEKSEIFDDQFSVERPDGSNFTLKIRSTKLEDSAMYFCASRTDRGRTGDGYTFGSGTRLTVV.

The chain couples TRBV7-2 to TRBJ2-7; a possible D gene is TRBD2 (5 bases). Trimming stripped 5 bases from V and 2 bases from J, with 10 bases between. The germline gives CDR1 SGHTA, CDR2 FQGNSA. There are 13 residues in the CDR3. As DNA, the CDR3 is TGTGCCAGCAGCCCCGGGGTGGCCTACGAGCAGTACTTC. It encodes CASSPGVAYEQYF.

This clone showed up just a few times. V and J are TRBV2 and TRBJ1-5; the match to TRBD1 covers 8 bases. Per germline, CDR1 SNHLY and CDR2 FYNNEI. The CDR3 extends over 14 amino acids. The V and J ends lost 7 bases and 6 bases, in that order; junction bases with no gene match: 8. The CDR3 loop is CASTGQGGSQPQHF. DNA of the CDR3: TGTGCCAGCACCGGACAGGGCGGGAGTCAGCCCCAGCATTTT.

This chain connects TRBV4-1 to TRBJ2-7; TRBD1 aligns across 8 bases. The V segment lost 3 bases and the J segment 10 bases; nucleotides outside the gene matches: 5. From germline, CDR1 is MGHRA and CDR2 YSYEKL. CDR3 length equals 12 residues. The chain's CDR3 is CASSQTGVVQYF. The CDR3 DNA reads TGCGCCAGCAGCCAGACAGGGGTCGTACAGTACTTC.

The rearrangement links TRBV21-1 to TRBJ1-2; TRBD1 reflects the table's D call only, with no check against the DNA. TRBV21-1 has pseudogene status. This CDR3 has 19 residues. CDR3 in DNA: TGTGCCAGCAGCAAACCCCTCAGACAGTTCCCAGCCGATTACTATGGCTACACCTTC. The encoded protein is CASSKPLRQFPADYYGYTF.

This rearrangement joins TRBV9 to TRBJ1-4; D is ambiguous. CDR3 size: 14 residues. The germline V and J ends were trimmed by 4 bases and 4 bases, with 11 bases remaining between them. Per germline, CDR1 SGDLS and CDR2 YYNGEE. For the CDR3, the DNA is TGTGCCAGCAGCCCCCATTACTATAATGAAAAACTGTTTTTT. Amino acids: CASSPHYYNEKLFF.

The CDR3 DNA reads TGTGCCAGCTCACCCATCCGAACAGGGGTGAACACTGAAGCTTTCTTT. Translating it yields CASSPIRTGVNTEAFF. The chain recombines TRBV18 with TRBJ1-1; TRBD1 agrees at 7 bases. V gave up 3 bases and J gave up 0 bases; unmatched junction bases: 7. This CDR3 has 16 residues. CDR1 KGHSH and CDR2 LQKENI come from the germline V gene.

The CDR3, as DNA: TGTGCCAGCAGCGTAGCGGGGGGGCGCACAGATACGCAGTATTTT. Its translation: CASSVAGGRTDTQYF. The chain employs TRBV9 and TRBJ2-3; TRBD2 agrees at 8 bases. The ends lost 0 bases at V and 1 base at J; junction bases unmatched: 1. This CDR3 comprises 15 residues. Germline V lookup: CDR1 SGDLS, CDR2 YYNGEE.